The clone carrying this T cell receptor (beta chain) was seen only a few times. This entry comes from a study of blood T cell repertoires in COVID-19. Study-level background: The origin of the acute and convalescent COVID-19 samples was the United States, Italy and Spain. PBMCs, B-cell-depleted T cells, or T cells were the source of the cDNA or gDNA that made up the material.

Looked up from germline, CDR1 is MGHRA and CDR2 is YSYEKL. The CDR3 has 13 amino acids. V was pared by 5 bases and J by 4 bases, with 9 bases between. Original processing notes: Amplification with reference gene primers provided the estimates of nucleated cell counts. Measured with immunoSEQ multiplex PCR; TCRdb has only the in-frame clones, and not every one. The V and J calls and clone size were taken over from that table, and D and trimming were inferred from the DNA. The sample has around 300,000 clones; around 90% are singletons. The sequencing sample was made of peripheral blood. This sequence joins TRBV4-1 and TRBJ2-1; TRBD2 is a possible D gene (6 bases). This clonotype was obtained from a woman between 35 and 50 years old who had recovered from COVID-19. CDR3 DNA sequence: TGCGCCAGCAGCTACGGGACTTACAATGAGCAGTTCTTC. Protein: CASSYGTYNEQFF.